The clone carrying this T cell receptor beta chain has only a few counts. The junction had 7 bases not matched to a gene; V was cut back by 3 bases and J by 5 bases. Germline CDR1 and CDR2: SGHTA and FQGNSA. The CDR3 sequence is 15 residues long. TCRdb fed the RT-PCR reads into MiXCR, producing one record per CDR3 protein. The table shows hundreds of thousands of distinct CDR3 sequences, with more than 13% occurring only once. The chain couples TRBV7-2 to TRBJ2-5, with 9 bases lining up with TRBD1. Sequencing used memory CD4+ T cells from blood. The source is a female donor in good health, serving as a healthy control. In DNA form, the CDR3 reads TGTGCCAGCAGCTTTTCACAGGGGGCGGGGGAGACCCAGTACTTC. It is translated as CASSFSQGAGETQYF.